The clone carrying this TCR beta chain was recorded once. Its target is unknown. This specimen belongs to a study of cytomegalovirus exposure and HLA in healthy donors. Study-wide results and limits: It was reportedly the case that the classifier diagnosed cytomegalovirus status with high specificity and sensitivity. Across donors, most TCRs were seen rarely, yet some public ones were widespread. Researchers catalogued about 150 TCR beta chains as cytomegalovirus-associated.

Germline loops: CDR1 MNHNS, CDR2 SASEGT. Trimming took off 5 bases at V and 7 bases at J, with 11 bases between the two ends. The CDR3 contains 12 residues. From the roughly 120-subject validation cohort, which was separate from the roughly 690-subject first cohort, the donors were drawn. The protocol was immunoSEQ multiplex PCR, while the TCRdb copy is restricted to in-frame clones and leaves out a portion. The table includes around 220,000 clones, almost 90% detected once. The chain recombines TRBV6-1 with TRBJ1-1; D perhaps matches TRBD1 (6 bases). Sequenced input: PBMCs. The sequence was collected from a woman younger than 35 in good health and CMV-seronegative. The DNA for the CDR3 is TGTGCCAGCAGTCGGACAGCACGTGAAGCTTTCTTT. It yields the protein CASSRTAREAFF.